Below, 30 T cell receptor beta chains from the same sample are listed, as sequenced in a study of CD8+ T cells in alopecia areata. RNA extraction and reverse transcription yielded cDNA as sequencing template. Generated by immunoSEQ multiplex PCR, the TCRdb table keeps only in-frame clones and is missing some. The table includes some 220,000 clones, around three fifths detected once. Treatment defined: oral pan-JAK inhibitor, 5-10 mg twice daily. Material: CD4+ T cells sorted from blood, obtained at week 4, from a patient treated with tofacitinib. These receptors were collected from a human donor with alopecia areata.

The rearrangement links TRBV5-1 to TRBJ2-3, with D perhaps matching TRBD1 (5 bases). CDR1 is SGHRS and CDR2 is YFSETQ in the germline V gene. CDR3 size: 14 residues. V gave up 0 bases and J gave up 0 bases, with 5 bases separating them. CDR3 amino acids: CASSLDRSTDTQYF. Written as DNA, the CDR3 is TGCGCCAGCAGCTTGGACAGGAGCACAGATACGCAGTATTTT.

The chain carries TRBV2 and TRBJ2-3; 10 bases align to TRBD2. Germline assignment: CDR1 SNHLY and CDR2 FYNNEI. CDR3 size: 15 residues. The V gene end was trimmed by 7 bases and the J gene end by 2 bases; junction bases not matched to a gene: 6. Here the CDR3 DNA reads TGTGCCAGCACCCTAGCGGGGGAACACACAGATACGCAGTATTTT. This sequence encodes CASTLAGEHTDTQYF.

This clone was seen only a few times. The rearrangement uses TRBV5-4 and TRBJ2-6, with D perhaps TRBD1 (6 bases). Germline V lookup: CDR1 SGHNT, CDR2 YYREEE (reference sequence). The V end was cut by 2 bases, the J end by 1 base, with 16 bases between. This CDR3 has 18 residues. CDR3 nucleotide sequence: TGTGCCAGCAGCTTCGCCGGGACAAGGATTTCTGGGGCCAACGTCCTGACTTTC. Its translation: CASSFAGTRISGANVLTF. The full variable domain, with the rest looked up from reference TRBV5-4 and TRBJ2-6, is ETGVTQSPTHLIKTRGQQVTLRCSSQSGHNTVSWYQQALGQGPQFIFQYYREEENGRGNFPPRFSGLQFPNYSSELNVNALELDDSALYLCASSFAGTRISGANVLTFGAGSRLTVL.

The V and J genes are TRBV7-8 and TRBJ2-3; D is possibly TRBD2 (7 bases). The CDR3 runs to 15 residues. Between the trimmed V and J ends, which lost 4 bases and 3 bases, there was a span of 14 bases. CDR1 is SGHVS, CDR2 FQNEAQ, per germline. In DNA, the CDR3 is TGTGCCAGCAGCTCAACGGGGGGCATAACAGATACGCAGTATTTT. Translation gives CASSSTGGITDTQYF.

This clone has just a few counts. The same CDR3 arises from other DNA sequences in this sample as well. CDR3 DNA: TGCGCCAGCAGCTTGGCCGGCGGCACAGATACGCAGTATTTT. It codes for CASSLAGGTDTQYF. This sequence joins TRBV5-1 and TRBJ2-3; D call uncertain. There are 14 residues in the CDR3. Germline CDR1 and CDR2: SGHRS and YFSETQ. Trimming removed 0 bases from V and 1 base from J, with 6 bases in between. The full variable domain, completed using reference TRBV5-1 and TRBJ2-3, is KAGVTQTPRYLIKTRGQQVTLSCSPISGHRSVSWYQQTPGQGLQFLFEYFSETQRNKGNFPGRFSGRQFSNSRSEMNVSTLELGDSALYLCASSLAGGTDTQYFGPGTRLTVL.

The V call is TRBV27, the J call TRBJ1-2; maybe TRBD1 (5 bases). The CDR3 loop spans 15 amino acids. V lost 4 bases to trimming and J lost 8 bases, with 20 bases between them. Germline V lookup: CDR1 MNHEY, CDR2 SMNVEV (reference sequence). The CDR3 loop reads CASSSGRGRRGGYTF. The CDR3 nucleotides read TGTGCCAGCAGTTCTGGACGGGGCCGGCGGGGCGGCTACACCTTC.

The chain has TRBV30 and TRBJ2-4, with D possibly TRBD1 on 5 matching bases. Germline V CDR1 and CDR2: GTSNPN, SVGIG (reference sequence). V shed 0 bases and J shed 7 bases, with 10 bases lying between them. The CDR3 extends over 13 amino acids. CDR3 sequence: CAWSVGSGNIQYF. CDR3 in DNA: TGTGCCTGGAGTGTGGGTTCAGGGAACATTCAGTACTTC.

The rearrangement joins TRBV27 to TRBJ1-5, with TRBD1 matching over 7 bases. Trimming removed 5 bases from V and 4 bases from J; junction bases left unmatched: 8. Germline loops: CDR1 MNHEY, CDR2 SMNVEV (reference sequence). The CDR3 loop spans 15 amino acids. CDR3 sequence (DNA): TGTGCCAGCAGTGTGTCAGGGGGTTGGAATCAGCCCCAGCATTTT. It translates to CASSVSGGWNQPQHF.

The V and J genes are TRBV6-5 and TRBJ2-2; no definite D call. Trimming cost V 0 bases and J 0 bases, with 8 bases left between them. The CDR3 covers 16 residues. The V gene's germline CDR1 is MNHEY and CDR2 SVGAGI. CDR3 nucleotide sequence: TGTGCCAGCAGTTACTCGGGCACGGCGAACACCGGGGAGCTGTTTTTT. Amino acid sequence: CASSYSGTANTGELFF.

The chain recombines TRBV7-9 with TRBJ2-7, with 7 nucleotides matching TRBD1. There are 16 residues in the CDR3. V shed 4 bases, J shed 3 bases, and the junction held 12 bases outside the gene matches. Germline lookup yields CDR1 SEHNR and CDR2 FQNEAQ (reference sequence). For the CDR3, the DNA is TGTGCCAGCAGCTCGGCACCTCCGGGACAGTTCTACGAGCAGTACTTC. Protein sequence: CASSSAPPGQFYEQYF. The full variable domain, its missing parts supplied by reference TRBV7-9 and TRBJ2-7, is DTGVSQNPRHKITKRGQNVTFRCDPISEHNRLYWYRQTLGQGPEFLTYFQNEAQLEKSRLLSDRFSAERPKGSFSTLEIQRTEQGDSAMYLCASSSAPPGQFYEQYFGPGTRLTVT.

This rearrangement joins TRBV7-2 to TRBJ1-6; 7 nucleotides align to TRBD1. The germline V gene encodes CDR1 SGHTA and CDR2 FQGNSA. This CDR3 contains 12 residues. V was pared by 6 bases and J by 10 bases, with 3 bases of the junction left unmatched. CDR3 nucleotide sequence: TGTGCCAGCAGGGGAGGGGGCTCACCCCTCCACTTT. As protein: CASRGGGSPLHF.

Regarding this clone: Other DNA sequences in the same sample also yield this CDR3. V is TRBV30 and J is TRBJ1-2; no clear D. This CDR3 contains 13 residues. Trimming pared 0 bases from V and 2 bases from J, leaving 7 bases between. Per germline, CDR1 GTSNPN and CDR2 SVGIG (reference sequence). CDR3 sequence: CAWSVRLNYGYTF. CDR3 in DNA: TGTGCCTGGAGTGTACGACTAAACTATGGCTACACCTTC. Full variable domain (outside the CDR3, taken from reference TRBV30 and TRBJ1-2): SQTIHQWPATLVQPVGSPLSLECTVEGTSNPNLYWYRQAAGRGLQLLFYSVGIGQISSEVPQNLSASRPQDRQFILSSKKLLLSDSGFYLCAWSVRLNYGYTFGSGTRLTVV.

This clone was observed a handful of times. CDR3 protein: CASSLEGQGSPLHF. The CDR3 DNA follows: TGTGCCAGCAGCTTAGAGGGGCAAGGATCACCCCTCCACTTT. The rearrangement joins TRBV7-2 to TRBJ1-6, with D perhaps matching TRBD1 (5 bases). Germline V gene lookup returns CDR1 SGHTA and CDR2 FQGNSA. The CDR3 spans 14 residues. V shed 1 base and J shed 10 bases, with 11 bases lying between them. The full variable domain, completed using reference TRBV7-2 and TRBJ1-6, is GAGVSQSPSNKVTEKGKDVELRCDPISGHTALYWYRQSLGQGLEFLIYFQGNSAPDKSGLPSDRFSAERTGGSVSTLTIQRTQQEDSAVYLCASSLEGQGSPLHFGNGTRLTVT.

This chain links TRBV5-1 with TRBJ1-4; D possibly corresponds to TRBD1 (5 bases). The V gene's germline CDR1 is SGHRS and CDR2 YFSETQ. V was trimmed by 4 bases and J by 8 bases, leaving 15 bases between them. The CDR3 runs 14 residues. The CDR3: CASSQISGGEKLFF. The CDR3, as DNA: TGCGCCAGCAGCCAGATATCCGGGGGAGAAAAACTGTTTTTT.

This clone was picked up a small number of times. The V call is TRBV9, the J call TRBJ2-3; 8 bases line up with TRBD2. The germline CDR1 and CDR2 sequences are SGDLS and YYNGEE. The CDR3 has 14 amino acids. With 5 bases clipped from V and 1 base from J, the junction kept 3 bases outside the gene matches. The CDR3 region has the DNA TGTGCCAGCAGTCTAGCGGGCGGCACAGATACGCAGTATTTT. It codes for CASSLAGGTDTQYF.

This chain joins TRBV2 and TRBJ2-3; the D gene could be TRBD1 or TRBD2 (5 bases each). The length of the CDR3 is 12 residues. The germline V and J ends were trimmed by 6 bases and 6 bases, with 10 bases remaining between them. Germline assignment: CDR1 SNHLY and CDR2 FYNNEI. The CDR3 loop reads CASSLGTDTQYF. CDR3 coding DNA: TGTGCCAGCAGCCTCGGGACCGATACGCAGTATTTT.

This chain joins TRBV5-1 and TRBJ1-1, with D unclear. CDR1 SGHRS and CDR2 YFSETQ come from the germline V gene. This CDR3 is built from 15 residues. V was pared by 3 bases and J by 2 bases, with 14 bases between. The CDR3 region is CASSYMTATNTEAFF. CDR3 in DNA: TGCGCCAGCAGCTACATGACCGCTACTAACACTGAAGCTTTCTTT. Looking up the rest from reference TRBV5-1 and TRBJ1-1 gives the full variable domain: KAGVTQTPRYLIKTRGQQVTLSCSPISGHRSVSWYQQTPGQGLQFLFEYFSETQRNKGNFPGRFSGRQFSNSRSEMNVSTLELGDSALYLCASSYMTATNTEAFFGQGTRLTVV.

This chain's CDR3 is CAWSAGQGARQPQHF. The CDR3 DNA reads TGTGCCTGGAGTGCGGGACAGGGGGCACGGCAGCCCCAGCATTTT. V is TRBV30 and J is TRBJ1-5; 12 bases are shared with TRBD1. The CDR3 covers 15 residues. V lost 1 base to trimming and J lost 7 bases; unmatched junction nucleotides: 5. Germline CDR1 GTSNPN, CDR2 SVGIG (reference sequence).

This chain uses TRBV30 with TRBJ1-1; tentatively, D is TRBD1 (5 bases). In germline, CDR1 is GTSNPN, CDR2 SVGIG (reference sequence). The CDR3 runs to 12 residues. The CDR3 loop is CAGDRRETEAFF. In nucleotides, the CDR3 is TGTGCTGGGGACCGCCGGGAGACTGAAGCTTTCTTT.

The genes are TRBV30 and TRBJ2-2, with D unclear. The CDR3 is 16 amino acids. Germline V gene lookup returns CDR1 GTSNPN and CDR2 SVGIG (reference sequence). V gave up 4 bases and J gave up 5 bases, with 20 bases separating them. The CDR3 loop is CAWISRNGFRTGELFF. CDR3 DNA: TGTGCCTGGATTTCCAGGAATGGCTTCAGAACCGGGGAGCTGTTTTTT.

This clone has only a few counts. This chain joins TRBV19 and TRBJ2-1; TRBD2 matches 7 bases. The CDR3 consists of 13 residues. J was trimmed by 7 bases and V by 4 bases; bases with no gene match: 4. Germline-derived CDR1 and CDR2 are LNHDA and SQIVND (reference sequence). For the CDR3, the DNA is TGTGCCAGTAGTACCGCACTAGCGAATGAGCAGTTCTTC. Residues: CASSTALANEQFF. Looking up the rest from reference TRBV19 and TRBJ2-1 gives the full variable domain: DGGITQSPKYLFRKEGQNVTLSCEQNLNHDAMYWYRQDPGQGLRLIYYSQIVNDFQKGDIAEGYSVSREKKESFPLTVTSAQKNPTAFYLCASSTALANEQFFGPGTRLTVL.

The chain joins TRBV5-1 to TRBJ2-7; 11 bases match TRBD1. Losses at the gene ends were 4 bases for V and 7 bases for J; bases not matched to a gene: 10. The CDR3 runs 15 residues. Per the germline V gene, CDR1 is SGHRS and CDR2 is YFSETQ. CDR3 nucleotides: TGCGCCAGCAGCCCCTTTCCGGGACAGGGGGGGGAGCAGTACTTC. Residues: CASSPFPGQGGEQYF.

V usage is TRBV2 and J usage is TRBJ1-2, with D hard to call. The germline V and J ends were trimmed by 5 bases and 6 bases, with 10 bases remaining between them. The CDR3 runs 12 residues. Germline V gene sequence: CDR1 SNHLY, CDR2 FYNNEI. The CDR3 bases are TGTGCCAGCAGTCCTGAGGGCCATGGCTACACCTTC. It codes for CASSPEGHGYTF.

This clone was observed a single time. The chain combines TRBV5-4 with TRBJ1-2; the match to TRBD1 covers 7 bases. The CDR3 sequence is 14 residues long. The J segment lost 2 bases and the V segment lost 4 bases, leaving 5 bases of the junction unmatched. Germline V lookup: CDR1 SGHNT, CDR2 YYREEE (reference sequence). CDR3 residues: CASSAPTGNYGYTF. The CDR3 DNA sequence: TGTGCCAGCAGCGCGCCGACAGGGAACTATGGCTACACCTTC. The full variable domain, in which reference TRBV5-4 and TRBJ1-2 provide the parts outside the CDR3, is ETGVTQSPTHLIKTRGQQVTLRCSSQSGHNTVSWYQQALGQGPQFIFQYYREEENGRGNFPPRFSGLQFPNYSSELNVNALELDDSALYLCASSAPTGNYGYTFGSGTRLTVV.

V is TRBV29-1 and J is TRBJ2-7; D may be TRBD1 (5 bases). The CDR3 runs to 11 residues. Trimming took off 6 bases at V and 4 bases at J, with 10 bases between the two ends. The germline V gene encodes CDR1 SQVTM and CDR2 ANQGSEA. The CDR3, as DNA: TGCAGCGTCTCCCCAGGGTACGAGCAGTACTTC. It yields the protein CSVSPGYEQYF.

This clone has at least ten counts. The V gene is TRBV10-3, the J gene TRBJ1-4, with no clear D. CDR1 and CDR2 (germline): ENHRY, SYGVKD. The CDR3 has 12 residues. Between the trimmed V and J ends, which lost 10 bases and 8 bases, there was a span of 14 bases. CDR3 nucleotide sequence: TGTGCCAGCAGCCCCGGAAAGGAAAAACTGTTTTTT. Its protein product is CASSPGKEKLFF.

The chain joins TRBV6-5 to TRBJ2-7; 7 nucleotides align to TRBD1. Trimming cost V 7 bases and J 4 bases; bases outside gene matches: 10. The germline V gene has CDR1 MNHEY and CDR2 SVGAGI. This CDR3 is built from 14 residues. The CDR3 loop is CASNAGDRPYEQYF. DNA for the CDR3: TGTGCCAGCAACGCAGGGGACAGACCTTACGAGCAGTACTTC.

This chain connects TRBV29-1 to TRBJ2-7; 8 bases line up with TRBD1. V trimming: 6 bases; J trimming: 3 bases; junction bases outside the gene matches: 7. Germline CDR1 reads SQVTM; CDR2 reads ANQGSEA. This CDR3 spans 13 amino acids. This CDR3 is CSVRNRGSYEQYF. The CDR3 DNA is TGCAGCGTCCGAAACAGGGGGAGCTACGAGCAGTACTTC.

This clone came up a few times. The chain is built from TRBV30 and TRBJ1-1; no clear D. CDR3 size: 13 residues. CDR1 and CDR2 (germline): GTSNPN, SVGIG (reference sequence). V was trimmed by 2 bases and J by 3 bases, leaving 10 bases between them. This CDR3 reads CAWSRLGDTEAFF. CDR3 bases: TGTGCCTGGAGTAGGCTTGGGGACACTGAAGCTTTCTTT. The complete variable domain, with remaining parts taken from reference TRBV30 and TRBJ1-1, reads SQTIHQWPATLVQPVGSPLSLECTVEGTSNPNLYWYRQAAGRGLQLLFYSVGIGQISSEVPQNLSASRPQDRQFILSSKKLLLSDSGFYLCAWSRLGDTEAFFGQGTRLTVV.

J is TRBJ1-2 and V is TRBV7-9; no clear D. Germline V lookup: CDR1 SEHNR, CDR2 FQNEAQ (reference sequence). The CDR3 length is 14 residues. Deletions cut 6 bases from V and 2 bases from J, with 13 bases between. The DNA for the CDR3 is TGTGCCAGCAGTCCTCGGACGGGGAACTATGGCTACACCTTC. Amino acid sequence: CASSPRTGNYGYTF.